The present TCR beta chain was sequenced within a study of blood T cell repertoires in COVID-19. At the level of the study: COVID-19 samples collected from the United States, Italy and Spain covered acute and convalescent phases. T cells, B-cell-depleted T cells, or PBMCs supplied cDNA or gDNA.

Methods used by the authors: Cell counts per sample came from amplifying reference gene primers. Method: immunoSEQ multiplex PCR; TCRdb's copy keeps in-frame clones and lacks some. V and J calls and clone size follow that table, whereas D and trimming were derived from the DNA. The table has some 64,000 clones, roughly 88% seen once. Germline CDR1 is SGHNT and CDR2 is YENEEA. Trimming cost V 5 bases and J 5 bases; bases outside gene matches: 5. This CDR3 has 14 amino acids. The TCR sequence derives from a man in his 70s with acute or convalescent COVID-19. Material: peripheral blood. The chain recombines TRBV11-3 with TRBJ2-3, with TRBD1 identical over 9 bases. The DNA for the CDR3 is TGTGCCAGCAGCCCGGGACAGGGAGGAGATACGCAGTATTTT. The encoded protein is CASSPGQGGDTQYF.